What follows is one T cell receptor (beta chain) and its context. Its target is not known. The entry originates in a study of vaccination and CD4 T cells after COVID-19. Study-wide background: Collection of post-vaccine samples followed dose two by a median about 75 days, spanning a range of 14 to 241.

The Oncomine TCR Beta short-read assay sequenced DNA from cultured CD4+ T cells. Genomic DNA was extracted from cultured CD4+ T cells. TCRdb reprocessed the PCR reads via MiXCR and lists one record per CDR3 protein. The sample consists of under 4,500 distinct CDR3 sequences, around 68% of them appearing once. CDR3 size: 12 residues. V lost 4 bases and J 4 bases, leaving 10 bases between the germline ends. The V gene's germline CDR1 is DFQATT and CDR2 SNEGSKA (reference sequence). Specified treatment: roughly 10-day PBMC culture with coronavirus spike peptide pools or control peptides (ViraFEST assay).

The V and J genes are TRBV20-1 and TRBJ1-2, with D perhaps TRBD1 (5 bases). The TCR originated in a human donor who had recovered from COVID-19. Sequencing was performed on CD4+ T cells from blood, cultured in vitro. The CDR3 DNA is TGCAGTGCTAAGGGGTCAAGCTATGGCTACACCTTC. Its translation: CSAKGSSYGYTF.